These 17 T cell receptor beta chains were all obtained from the same sample, sequenced in a study of cytomegalovirus exposure and HLA in healthy donors. Using immunoSEQ multiplex PCR, the repertoire was profiled, and TCRdb retains in-frame clones only, with some absent. The top ten hold roughly 2% of the sample, which has some 120,000 clones, more than 75% seen once. The specimen was PBMCs. The receptors here all came from a woman in her thirties in good health and CMV-seronegative.

V is TRBV10-2 and J is TRBJ2-5, with D possibly TRBD2 on 6 matching bases. This CDR3 is 13 amino acids long. V lost 6 bases, J lost 1 base, and 9 bases lay in between. Germline V gives CDR1 WSHSY, CDR2 SAAADI. The CDR3 spells CASRDYFQETQYF. The CDR3, as DNA: TGCGCCAGCAGGGACTACTTCCAAGAGACCCAGTACTTC.

This clone has just one count. The genes are TRBV12-5 and TRBJ2-1; the D gene is possibly TRBD2 (6 bases). CDR1 is LGHNT, CDR2 FRNRAP, per germline. V was shortened by 0 bases and J by 7 bases, with 19 bases between the two germline ends. The CDR3 extends over 17 amino acids. CDR3 in DNA: TGTGCTAGTGGTTTGGTATTATCTTTGGGGGGTTTGAATGAGCAGTTCTTC. Translated: CASGLVLSLGGLNEQFF.

The CDR3 here is CASSSQQGAVGYTF. Written as DNA, the CDR3 is TGTGCCAGCAGTTCCCAACAGGGGGCCGTCGGCTACACCTTC. The chain is built from TRBV27 and TRBJ1-2, with TRBD1 matching over 9 bases. The germline V gene encodes CDR1 MNHEY and CDR2 SMNVEV (reference sequence). The CDR3 has 14 residues. J gave up 8 bases and V 4 bases, and 8 bases lay outside the gene matches.

The chain employs TRBV7-8 and TRBJ2-7; 9 bases fit TRBD2. The CDR3 totals 15 residues. Germline V gives CDR1 SGHVS, CDR2 FQNEAQ. J lost 5 bases, V lost 1 base, and 6 bases had no gene match. Written as DNA, the CDR3 is TGTGCCAGCAGCTTAGGGGCGGGGGGGCCCCACGAGCAGTACTTC. This encodes CASSLGAGGPHEQYF.

The rearrangement joins TRBV6-5 to TRBJ1-4; tentative D call: TRBD1 (6 bases). CDR1 is MNHEY, CDR2 SVGAGI, per germline. The length of the CDR3 is 11 residues. V dropped 2 bases and J dropped 12 bases, with 7 bases sitting between them. In DNA form, the CDR3 reads TGTGCCAGCAGTTACGAGGGGGAACTGTTTTTT. Encoded protein: CASSYEGELFF.

This chain joins TRBV18 and TRBJ1-1, with D perhaps TRBD1 (5 bases). CDR3 size: 13 residues. The germline V gene encodes CDR1 KGHSH and CDR2 LQKENI. Deletions cut 2 bases from V and 13 bases from J, with 17 bases between. The CDR3 is CASSPKTDTGGFF. The DNA of the CDR3 is TGTGCCAGCTCACCAAAAACCGACACAGGCGGTTTCTTT.

CDR3 protein: CASSLDLAAPYEQYF. Here the CDR3 DNA reads TGCGCCAGCAGCTTAGATCTAGCGGCACCCTACGAGCAGTACTTC. The chain uses TRBV5-1 and TRBJ2-7; 7 nucleotides agree with TRBD2. The CDR3 length is 15 residues. Per germline, CDR1 SGHRS and CDR2 YFSETQ. The V gene end was trimmed by 2 bases and the J gene end by 2 bases; junction bases not matched to a gene: 7.

The J gene is TRBJ2-5, the V gene TRBV5-5; 8 bases fit TRBD1. The germline CDR1 and CDR2 sequences are SGHKS and YYEKEE (reference sequence). The CDR3 length is 15 residues. J gave up 0 bases and V 4 bases, and 5 bases lay outside the gene matches. The CDR3 nucleotides read TGTGCCAGCAGCAAGGACAGGGCTTACCAAGAGACCCAGTACTTC. Its translation is CASSKDRAYQETQYF.

The chain uses TRBV7-6 and TRBJ2-1; possibly TRBD2 for D (6 bases). Germline CDR1 SGHVS, CDR2 FNYEAQ. The germline V and J ends were trimmed by 5 bases and 7 bases, with 18 bases remaining between them. The CDR3 consists of 15 residues. In DNA, the CDR3 is TGTGCCAGCAGCCCCGCCTCGGGACTCCTGAATGAGCAGTTCTTC. Translation gives CASSPASGLLNEQFF.

The DNA for the CDR3 is TGTGCCAGCAGTCCCAACAGGGGGCAGAATGGCTACACCTTC. Residues: CASSPNRGQNGYTF. V gene TRBV6-5 combines with J gene TRBJ1-2; 9 nucleotides align to TRBD1. The CDR3 contains 14 residues. V was pared by 5 bases and J by 6 bases, with 7 bases of the junction left unmatched. Looked up from germline, CDR1 is MNHEY and CDR2 is SVGAGI.

This chain links TRBV5-1 with TRBJ1-4, with TRBD1 matching 8 bases. Germline V lookup: CDR1 SGHRS, CDR2 YFSETQ. The CDR3 consists of 17 residues. Trimming took 4 bases from V and 8 from J; bases not matched to a gene: 16. The CDR3 region is CASSQNGRGQGREKLFF. For the CDR3, the DNA is TGCGCCAGCAGCCAAAACGGCAGGGGGCAGGGTCGAGAAAAACTGTTTTTT.

V gene TRBV19 combines with J gene TRBJ2-3; D might be TRBD1 (7 bases). Deletions cut 6 bases from V and 2 bases from J, with 12 bases between. The CDR3 is made up of 14 amino acids. Germline CDR1 LNHDA, CDR2 SQIVND (reference sequence). The chain's CDR3 is CASRAGGNTDTQYF. The CDR3 bases are TGTGCCAGTAGGGCAGGGGGGAACACAGATACGCAGTATTTT.

This chain uses TRBV6-5 with TRBJ2-5; 7 bases agree with TRBD1. Trimming removed 2 bases from V and 5 bases from J; junction bases left unmatched: 5. Germline V gene sequence: CDR1 MNHEY, CDR2 SVGAGI. The length of the CDR3 is 14 residues. The CDR3 is CASSYDAGGETQYF. Written as DNA, the CDR3 is TGTGCCAGCAGTTACGATGCAGGGGGTGAGACCCAGTACTTC.

This clone was counted between two and nine times. The V gene is TRBV30, the J gene TRBJ2-7, with D possibly TRBD1 on 6 matching bases. Per germline, CDR1 GTSNPN and CDR2 SVGIG (reference sequence). V was pared by 5 bases and J by 6 bases, with 20 bases between. The CDR3 consists of 14 residues. The CDR3 region is CAWGRRDRLGEQYF. The CDR3 region has the DNA TGTGCCTGGGGGCGTCGTGACAGGTTAGGCGAGCAGTACTTC.

The rearrangement links TRBV19 to TRBJ1-2, with a tentative D call TRBD1 (6 bases). Germline V gene sequence: CDR1 LNHDA, CDR2 SQIVND (reference sequence). V was clipped by 9 bases and J by 2 bases, with 22 bases between them. The CDR3 runs 16 residues. In DNA form, the CDR3 reads TGTGCCAGGACGGGAAGTCGGGACAAGGCGAACTATGGCTACACCTTC. It codes for CARTGSRDKANYGYTF.

The chain joins TRBV7-2 to TRBJ1-1; D might be TRBD1 (6 bases). Germline V lookup: CDR1 SGHTA, CDR2 FQGNSA. V shed 5 bases and J shed 3 bases, with 16 bases lying between them. The CDR3 sequence is 15 residues long. CDR3 bases: TGTGCCAGCAGCCTCGCTGGGGGGGGCCACACTGAAGCTTTCTTT. Amino acid sequence: CASSLAGGGHTEAFF.

V usage is TRBV5-3 and J usage is TRBJ2-6; 8 bases agree with TRBD1. TRBV5-3 is marked as an open reading frame, function uncertain. Trimming cost V 1 base and J 0 bases; bases outside gene matches: 12. This CDR3 region has 20 residues. Here the CDR3 DNA reads TGTGCCAGAAGCTTGAGGTCCCAGAGGACAGGGCCCTCTGGGGCCAACGTCCTGACTTTC. It codes for CARSLRSQRTGPSGANVLTF.